This T cell receptor beta chain comes out of a study of CD8+ T cells in alopecia areata. Study as a whole: Patients took tofacitinib for 6 to 18 months, followed by 6 drug-free months.

The CDR3 runs to 11 residues. V was shortened by 3 bases and J by 8 bases, with 10 bases between the two germline ends. From germline, CDR1 is GTSNPN and CDR2 SVGIG (reference sequence). Collection of lesional scalp punch biopsies and peripheral blood was performed in alopecia areata patients. Both CD4+ and CD8+ T cells were separated by sorting PBMCs. In each case, RNA was isolated and then reverse transcribed into cDNA as the sequencing template. The table came from immunoSEQ multiplex PCR; TCRdb's copy has only in-frame clones and leaves some out. This repertoire shows over 200,000 clones, around three fifths found once; its top ten account for under 0.5%. This clone has only a few counts.

The sequence came from a human donor with alopecia areata. The material was CD4+ T cells sorted from blood, obtained at week 0. The chain has TRBV30 and TRBJ1-2; D unresolved. CDR3 nucleotides: TGTGCCTGGAGACTCTCTCGGGGCTACACCTTC. Its translation: CAWRLSRGYTF.